A single sample gave rise to the 12 T cell receptor beta chains below, sequenced in a study of identifying expanded T cells in peripheral blood. Sequencing was performed with immunoSEQ multiplex PCR; in TCRdb, only in-frame clones are kept and a portion is missing. The sample lists 120,000 or so clones, more than 80% seen once, with approximately 3% in the top ten. The specimen sequenced was blood. The receptors were gathered from a person between 18 and 70 years old in good health.

The chain recombines TRBV5-1 with TRBJ2-7; TRBD1 might be the D (6 bases). The germline V gene has CDR1 SGHRS and CDR2 YFSETQ. V lost 2 bases, J lost 7 bases, and 19 bases lay in between. The CDR3 contains 15 residues. The CDR3 DNA reads TGCGCCAGCAGCTTAGAGGACAGTTCCTTTAGGGAGCAGTACTTC. It codes for CASSLEDSSFREQYF.

The J gene is TRBJ1-4, the V gene TRBV7-2; 7 nucleotides line up with TRBD1. CDR1 is SGHTA and CDR2 is FQGNSA in the germline V gene. V trimming: 4 bases; J trimming: 11 bases; junction bases outside the gene matches: 19. The CDR3 spans 17 residues. CDR3: CASSSHNRGQRPKKLFF. CDR3 nucleotide sequence: TGTGCCAGCAGCTCGCACAACCGGGGACAGAGACCTAAGAAACTGTTTTTT.

This clone was counted between two and nine times. J is TRBJ1-2 and V is TRBV7-9, with D maybe TRBD1 (5 bases). Germline V lookup: CDR1 SEHNR, CDR2 FQNEAQ (reference sequence). V lost 5 bases to trimming and J lost 14 bases, with 18 bases between them. This CDR3 is 12 amino acids long. The CDR3 sequence: CASSQEQRGLTF. In DNA form, the CDR3 reads TGTGCCAGCAGCCAAGAACAACGGGGACTGACCTTC.

The chain recombines TRBV2 with TRBJ1-2; D perhaps matches TRBD1 (5 bases). This CDR3 has 15 amino acids. V was trimmed by 6 bases and J by 7 bases, leaving 21 bases between them. Germline CDR1 is SNHLY and CDR2 is FYNNEI. The CDR3 DNA is TGTGCCAGCAGGTCGCCGGAGGGGAGGGACGGTGGCTACACCTTC. Encoded protein: CASRSPEGRDGGYTF.

The CDR3 sequence: CASSRGQGAIYATNEKLFF. In DNA form, the CDR3 reads TGTGCCAGTAGTCGCGGACAGGGGGCGATTTACGCAACTAATGAAAAACTGTTTTTT. The chain couples TRBV19 to TRBJ1-4; TRBD1 matches 11 bases. CDR1 is LNHDA, CDR2 SQIVND, per germline (reference sequence). Trimming took 5 bases from V and 0 from J; bases not matched to a gene: 11. This CDR3 is 19 amino acids long.

This rearrangement joins TRBV7-2 to TRBJ2-7; D remains ambiguous. The CDR3 contains 16 residues. V gave up 1 base and J gave up 0 bases, with 13 bases separating them. Germline V lookup: CDR1 SGHTA, CDR2 FQGNSA. The CDR3 DNA sequence: TGTGCCAGCAGCTTAGGGTTCTATCGGAACTCCTACGAGCAGTACTTC. It is translated as CASSLGFYRNSYEQYF.

This CDR3 is CASNAQISNQPQHF. CDR3 in DNA: TGTGCCAGTAACGCACAGATTAGCAATCAGCCCCAGCATTTT. The chain combines TRBV19 with TRBJ1-5, with no clear D. Trimming took off 7 bases at V and 0 bases at J, with 10 bases between the two ends. Germline V gives CDR1 LNHDA, CDR2 SQIVND (reference sequence). The CDR3 runs 14 residues.

This clone was counted only a few times. The chain links TRBV2 to TRBJ1-3, with D unclear. The CDR3 length is 18 residues. Trimming removed 1 base at V and 0 bases at J, with 16 bases between. Germline CDR1 reads SNHLY; CDR2 reads FYNNEI. The CDR3 is CASSEERRLLTSGNTIYF. The CDR3 nucleotides read TGTGCCAGCAGTGAAGAACGGCGCCTTCTGACCTCTGGAAACACCATATATTTT.

The rearrangement joins TRBV4-3 to TRBJ2-5; D perhaps matches TRBD2 (7 bases). Per germline, CDR1 LGHNA and CDR2 YSLEER. The ends were cut back, 0 bases at V and 1 base at J, with 18 bases in the middle. The CDR3 spans 18 residues. CDR3 bases: TGCGCCAGCAGCCAAGATACGCTAGACGGGGGGCCCCAAGAGACCCAGTACTTC. Translation: CASSQDTLDGGPQETQYF.

The chain employs TRBV7-8 and TRBJ2-7; TRBD1 matches at 8 bases. Per the germline V gene, CDR1 is SGHVS and CDR2 is FQNEAQ. The CDR3 extends over 13 amino acids. Trimming took 5 bases from V and 6 from J; bases not matched to a gene: 6. In nucleotides, the CDR3 is TGTGCCAGCAGCCGGACAGGGTTCGCCGAGCAGTACTTC. Protein product: CASSRTGFAEQYF.

The rearrangement joins TRBV20-1 to TRBJ1-1; no clear D gene. The CDR3 sequence is 10 residues long. Between the trimmed V and J ends, which lost 3 bases and 5 bases, there was a span of 4 bases. Per the germline V gene, CDR1 is DFQATT and CDR2 is SNEGSKA (reference sequence). The CDR3 region has the DNA TGCAGTGCTAGTCCTACTGAAGCTTTCTTT. This gives the protein CSASPTEAFF.

This chain joins TRBV7-7 and TRBJ2-2; D assignment may be TRBD1 or TRBD2 (6 bases each). From germline, CDR1 is SSHAT and CDR2 FNYEAQ (reference sequence). The CDR3 loop spans 15 amino acids. Trimming removed 3 bases from V and 7 bases from J, with 15 bases in between. The CDR3 nucleotides read TGTGCCAGCAGCTTTGCCTCGGGGGCCGGCGGGGAGCTGTTTTTT. Translating gives CASSFASGAGGELFF.